This entry is about one T cell receptor (beta chain). The germline gives CDR1 SGHKS, CDR2 YYEKEE (reference sequence). This CDR3 is 12 amino acids long. With 6 bases removed from V and 7 bases from J, the gap between germline ends came to 13 bases. Assay: immunoSEQ multiplex PCR; the TCRdb copy retains only in-frame clones and omits some. The repertoire holds 150,000 to 200,000 clones, with approximately 88% as singletons. The data were obtained in a study of blood T cell repertoires in COVID-19. About the research overall: COVID-19 samples from acute and convalescent phases originated in the United States, Italy and Spain.

The V call is TRBV5-5, the J call TRBJ1-1; D remains unclear. Sequencing used PBMCs or T cells enriched from blood (not recorded which). The sequence derives from a woman in her fifties or sixties who had recovered from COVID-19. Here the CDR3 reads CASNSPPFEAFF. The CDR3 nucleotides are TGTGCCAGCAACTCCCCCCCGTTTGAAGCTTTCTTT.